This T cell receptor beta chain comes out of a study of cytomegalovirus exposure and HLA in healthy donors. About the study: Tens of millions of unique TCRs from HLA-typed donors were held in an early data release. Regarding the study as a whole: The majority of TCR sequences were rare, yet some public TCRs appeared in many donors.

CDR1 and CDR2 (germline): KGHSH, LQKENI. This CDR3 comprises 14 residues. V gave up 2 bases and J gave up 4 bases, with 9 bases separating them. About this clone: What it binds is unknown.

The PCR made use of 60 Vbeta and 13 Jbeta primers. The table came from immunoSEQ multiplex PCR; TCRdb's copy has only in-frame clones and leaves some out. The sample contains over 75,000 clones, approximately 80% of which appear only once. The source material was PBMCs. The origin of this receptor is a male donor in good health and CMV-seropositive. V gene TRBV18 combines with J gene TRBJ1-5, with D hard to call. CDR3 bases: TGTGCCAGCTCACCATGGGGAGAAAATCAGCCCCAGCATTTT. Its protein product is CASSPWGENQPQHF.